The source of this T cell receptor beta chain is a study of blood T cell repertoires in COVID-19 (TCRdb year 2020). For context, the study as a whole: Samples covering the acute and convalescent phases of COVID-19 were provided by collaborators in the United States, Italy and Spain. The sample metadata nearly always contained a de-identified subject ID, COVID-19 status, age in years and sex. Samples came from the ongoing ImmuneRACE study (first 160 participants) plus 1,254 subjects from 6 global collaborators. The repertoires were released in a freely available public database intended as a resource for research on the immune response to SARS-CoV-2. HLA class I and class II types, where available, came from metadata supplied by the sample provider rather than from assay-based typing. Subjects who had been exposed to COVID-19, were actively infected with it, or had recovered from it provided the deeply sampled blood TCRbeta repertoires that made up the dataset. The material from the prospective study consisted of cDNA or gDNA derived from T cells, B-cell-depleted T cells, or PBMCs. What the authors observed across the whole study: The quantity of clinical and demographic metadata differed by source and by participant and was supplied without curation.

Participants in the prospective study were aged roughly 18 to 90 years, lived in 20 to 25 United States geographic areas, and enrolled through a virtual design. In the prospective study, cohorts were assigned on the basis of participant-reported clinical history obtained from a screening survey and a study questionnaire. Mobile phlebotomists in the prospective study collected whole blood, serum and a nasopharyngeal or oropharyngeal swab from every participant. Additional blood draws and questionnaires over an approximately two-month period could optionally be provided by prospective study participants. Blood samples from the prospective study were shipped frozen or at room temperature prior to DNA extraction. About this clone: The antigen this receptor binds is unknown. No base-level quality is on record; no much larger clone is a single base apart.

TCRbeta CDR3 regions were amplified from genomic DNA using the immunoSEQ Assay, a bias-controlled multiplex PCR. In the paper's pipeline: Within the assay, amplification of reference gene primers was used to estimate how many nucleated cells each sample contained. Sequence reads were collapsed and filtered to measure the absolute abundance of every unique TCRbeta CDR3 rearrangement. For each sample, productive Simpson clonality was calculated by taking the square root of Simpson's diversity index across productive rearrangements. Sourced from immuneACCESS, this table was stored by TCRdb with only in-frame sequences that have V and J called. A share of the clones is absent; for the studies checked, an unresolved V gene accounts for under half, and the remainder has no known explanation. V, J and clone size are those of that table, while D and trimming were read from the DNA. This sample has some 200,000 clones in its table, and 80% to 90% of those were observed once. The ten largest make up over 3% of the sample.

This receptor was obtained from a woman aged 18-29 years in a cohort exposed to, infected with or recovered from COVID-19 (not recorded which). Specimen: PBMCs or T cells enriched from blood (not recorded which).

The CDR3 region reads CASSRLILAGRADTQYF. At the DNA level, the sequence is TGTGCCAGCAGCCGGCTCATACTAGCGGGGCGGGCAGATACGCAGTATTTT. The chain employs TRBV14 and TRBJ2-3, with 10 bases matching TRBD2. CDR1 and CDR2 were assigned from the germline V gene as SGHDN and FVKESK. The CDR3 contains 17 residues, cysteine and phenylalanine counted. Only the CDR3 portion is preserved as DNA: 51 bases, with reading frame beginning at the first base. The V end gives up 4 bases and the J end 4 bases, leaving 11 bases in the junction not matched to a gene.